The sequence of this T cell receptor (beta chain) was determined in a study of control samples from healthy donors and cancer patients. This clone was detected only once. Assay used: immunoSEQ multiplex PCR; TCRdb lists only in-frame clones, some missing. The repertoire holds some 41,000 clones, with about 90% as singletons. The CDR3 contains 15 residues. The V end lost 0 bases, the J end lost 3 bases, and 12 bases lay between the germline ends. The germline gives CDR1 SGHNT, CDR2 YENEEA. Sequencing was performed on PBMCs. V and J are TRBV11-3 and TRBJ2-7; unclear D gene. This receptor was identified in a woman in her sixties with lung cancer. The CDR3 loop is CASSLDPGRGYEQYF. CDR3 coding DNA: TGTGCCAGCAGCTTAGATCCGGGCAGAGGCTACGAGCAGTACTTC.